What follows are 21 T cell receptor beta chains derived from one specimen sequenced in a study of brain T cells in children with intractable seizures. The data were produced by immunoSEQ multiplex PCR, yet TCRdb's version contains in-frame clones alone and is incomplete. This repertoire shows 65,000 to 85,000 clones, more than 85% found once; its top ten account for approximately 1.5%. Sample: peripheral blood, taken at surgery. The receptors stem from a boy in the first two years of life with tuberous sclerosis and intractable seizures.

This chain uses TRBV5-1 with TRBJ2-1; D is possibly TRBD1 (6 bases). Germline V gives CDR1 SGHRS, CDR2 YFSETQ. This CDR3 has 15 residues. Trimming cost V 0 bases and J 8 bases, with 15 bases left between them. The CDR3: CASSLGGHSGYEQFF. As DNA, the CDR3 is TGCGCCAGCAGCTTGGGGGGACACTCGGGCTATGAGCAGTTCTTC.

In its sample, this clone was seen a few times. CDR3 sequence reads: CASSELSGGQETQYF. For the CDR3, the DNA is TGTGCCAGCAGTGAATTGTCTGGGGGACAAGAGACCCAGTACTTC. J is TRBJ2-5 and V is TRBV25-1; D is possibly TRBD1 or TRBD2 (5 bases each). The CDR3 is 15 amino acids. V was pared by 1 base and J by 2 bases, with 11 bases between. Germline assignment: CDR1 MGHDK and CDR2 SYGVNS. Combining the CDR3 with reference TRBV25-1 and TRBJ2-5 gives the whole variable domain EADIYQTPRYLVIGTGKKITLECSQTMGHDKMYWYQQDPGMELHLIHYSYGVNSTEKGDLSSESTVSRIRTEHFPLTLESARPSHTSQYLCASSELSGGQETQYFGPGTRLLVL.

The chain couples TRBV10-3 to TRBJ2-7; 11 positions agree with TRBD1. The CDR3 runs to 13 residues. The ends lost 7 bases at V and 2 bases at J; junction bases unmatched: 1. CDR1 and CDR2 from the germline V gene are ENHRY and SYGVKD. The CDR3 is CAIKGQGAYEQYF. CDR3 DNA sequence: TGTGCCATCAAGGGACAGGGGGCCTACGAGCAGTACTTC.

This clone was observed once. This chain joins TRBV25-1 and TRBJ1-1; 10 bases align to TRBD1. J lost 5 bases, V lost 6 bases, and 6 bases had no gene match. CDR1 and CDR2 from the germline V gene are MGHDK and SYGVNS. CDR3 size: 14 residues. CDR3 DNA: TGTGCCAGCAGGGACAGGGGGTGGGGAACTGAAGCTTTCTTT. The encoded protein is CASRDRGWGTEAFF. Full variable domain (remainder filled in from reference TRBV25-1 and TRBJ1-1): EADIYQTPRYLVIGTGKKITLECSQTMGHDKMYWYQQDPGMELHLIHYSYGVNSTEKGDLSSESTVSRIRTEHFPLTLESARPSHTSQYLCASRDRGWGTEAFFGQGTRLTVV.

This clone has just one count. Other nucleotide sequences in the sample specify the same CDR3. The chain couples TRBV24-1 to TRBJ2-5; D is possibly TRBD1 or TRBD2 (6 bases each). The V end lost 3 bases, the J end lost 1 base, and 17 bases lay between the germline ends. The CDR3 is 17 residues long. Germline loops: CDR1 KGHDR, CDR2 SFDVKD. The CDR3 sequence: CATSDGGLGGLQETQYF. The CDR3 nucleotides read TGTGCCACCAGTGATGGGGGGCTGGGCGGCCTCCAAGAGACCCAGTACTTC.

This chain uses TRBV2 with TRBJ2-3; a possible D gene is TRBD1 (5 bases). The CDR3 contains 14 residues. V was cut by 3 bases and J by 1 base, with 8 bases left in between. In germline, CDR1 is SNHLY, CDR2 FYNNEI. The CDR3 DNA is TGTGCCAGCAGTGATGGACACGGCACAGATACGCAGTATTTT. It encodes CASSDGHGTDTQYF. Using reference TRBV2 and TRBJ2-3 for the parts outside the CDR3, the full variable domain is EPEVTQTPSHQVTQMGQEVILRCVPISNHLYFYWYRQILGQKVEFLVSFYNNEISEKSEIFDDQFSVERPDGSNFTLKIRSTKLEDSAMYFCASSDGHGTDTQYFGPGTRLTVL.

V gene TRBV29-1 combines with J gene TRBJ2-3, with D uncertain. CDR3 size: 12 residues. Germline CDR1 SQVTM, CDR2 ANQGSEA. V lost 6 bases, J lost 4 bases, and 11 bases lay in between. The DNA of the CDR3 is TGCAGCGTACACCTCTTGCCAGATACGCAGTATTTT. It codes for CSVHLLPDTQYF.

This clone was observed a handful of times. This chain uses TRBV6-6 with TRBJ2-1, with D perhaps TRBD1 (6 bases). Trimming shortened V by 7 bases and J by 5 bases, and 15 bases separated the two germline ends. Germline assignment: CDR1 MNHNY and CDR2 SVGAGI (reference sequence). This CDR3 comprises 14 residues. The DNA of the CDR3 is TGTGCCAGCACCCCAGGGGTGAGACACAATGAGCAGTTCTTC. It is translated as CASTPGVRHNEQFF.

The chain is built from TRBV4-1 and TRBJ1-6, with 8 bases aligning to TRBD1. The germline V gene has CDR1 MGHRA and CDR2 YSYEKL. V lost 7 bases to trimming and J lost 4 bases; unmatched junction nucleotides: 9. This CDR3 is 16 amino acids long. CDR3 DNA sequence: TGCGCCAGCACCCAGACAGGGGCGGAATATAATTCACCCCTCCACTTT. This encodes CASTQTGAEYNSPLHF.

The rearrangement links TRBV18 to TRBJ1-1, with a tentative D call TRBD1 (5 bases). CDR3 length equals 15 residues. V lost 0 bases and J 1 base, leaving 9 bases between the germline ends. The germline V gene encodes CDR1 KGHSH and CDR2 LQKENI. CDR3 nucleotides: TGTGCCAGCTCACCACCTCGGACAAAGAACACTGAAGCTTTCTTT. It encodes CASSPPRTKNTEAFF. The full variable domain, in which reference TRBV18 and TRBJ1-1 provide the parts outside the CDR3, is NAGVMQNPRHLVRRRGQEARLRCSPMKGHSHVYWYRQLPEEGLKFMVYLQKENIIDESGMPKERFSAEFPKEGPSILRIQQVVRGDSAAYFCASSPPRTKNTEAFFGQGTRLTVV.

The genes are TRBV21-1 and TRBJ2-7; the tabulated D call, TRBD2, remains unverified against the DNA. TRBV21-1 is an annotated pseudogene. CDR3 length: 17 residues. CDR3 nucleotides: TGTGCCAGCAGCAGGACTAGCGGGAGAGCCCACCCCTACGAGCAGTACTTC. Its translation: CASSRTSGRAHPYEQYF.

This clone occurred a few times. J is TRBJ1-1 and V is TRBV7-9, with D unclear. Trimming removed 1 base at V and 1 base at J, with 13 bases between. Germline lookup yields CDR1 SEHNR and CDR2 FQNEAQ (reference sequence). This CDR3 is built from 16 residues. CDR3 region: CASSLGWLGGNTEAFF. As DNA, the CDR3 is TGTGCCAGCAGCTTAGGATGGCTGGGCGGGAACACTGAAGCTTTCTTT.

The rearrangement links TRBV6-5 to TRBJ1-2, with a tentative D call TRBD1 (6 bases). The V and J ends lost 5 bases and 8 bases respectively, with 15 bases between them. The CDR3 sequence is 13 residues long. CDR1 is MNHEY, CDR2 SVGAGI, per germline. CDR3 amino acids: CASSTDRLTGYTF. For the CDR3, the DNA is TGTGCCAGCAGTACAGACAGGCTAACGGGCTACACCTTC.

DNA of the CDR3: TGTGCCAGCAGCACCCTAGGTCGGGGGGGCCCCACAGATACGCAGTATTTT. Its translation is CASSTLGRGGPTDTQYF. The chain carries TRBV27 and TRBJ2-3, with TRBD2 identical over 8 bases. Per germline, CDR1 MNHEY and CDR2 SMNVEV (reference sequence). With 6 bases clipped from V and 2 bases from J, the junction kept 13 bases outside the gene matches. The CDR3 is made up of 17 amino acids.

The chain has TRBV4-1 and TRBJ1-5; D might be TRBD1 (5 bases). The CDR3 loop spans 15 amino acids. Between the trimmed V and J ends, which lost 3 bases and 2 bases, there was a span of 11 bases. Germline loops: CDR1 MGHRA, CDR2 YSYEKL. The CDR3 bases are TGCGCCAGCAGCCACGAGGGGTTCGGCAATCAGCCCCAGCATTTT. Amino acid sequence: CASSHEGFGNQPQHF.

This chain joins TRBV19 and TRBJ2-2, with no clear D. The V gene lost 7 bases and the J gene lost 4 bases, with 7 bases spanning the gap. CDR1 and CDR2 from the germline V gene are LNHDA and SQIVND (reference sequence). The CDR3 is 12 amino acids. The chain's CDR3 is CASNIRTGELFF. The DNA of the CDR3 is TGTGCCAGTAACATTCGCACCGGGGAGCTGTTTTTT.

The CDR3 DNA follows: TGTGCCAGCAGCGAAGGGGACACCGAGAACACTGAAGCTTTCTTT. Protein sequence: CASSEGDTENTEAFF. This rearrangement joins TRBV7-3 to TRBJ1-1; TRBD1 is a possible D gene (6 bases). The length of the CDR3 is 15 residues. V was shortened by 5 bases and J by 1 base, with 14 bases between the two germline ends. Germline CDR1 is SGHTA and CDR2 is FQGTGA.

This clone was seen a single time. This chain joins TRBV5-1 and TRBJ2-7, with D unresolved. Trimming removed 4 bases from V and 0 bases from J, with 14 bases in between. The germline V gene has CDR1 SGHRS and CDR2 YFSETQ. The CDR3 is made up of 15 amino acids. The CDR3 spells CASSGTVLSSYEQYF. In nucleotides, the CDR3 is TGCGCCAGCAGCGGTACCGTCCTGAGCTCCTACGAGCAGTACTTC.

The chain joins TRBV15 to TRBJ2-1, with 8 bases matching TRBD2. The CDR3 extends over 18 amino acids. Germline CDR1 and CDR2: LNHNV and YYDKDF (reference sequence). The ends lost 2 bases at V and 4 bases at J; junction bases unmatched: 13. CDR3 amino acids: CATSRISPSLAGYNEQFF. CDR3 nucleotide sequence: TGTGCCACCAGCAGAATATCCCCTAGCTTAGCGGGGTACAATGAGCAGTTCTTC.

This chain joins TRBV19 and TRBJ2-7; 12 bases match TRBD2. J lost 4 bases, V lost 3 bases, and 16 bases had no gene match. The CDR3 covers 19 residues. Germline V CDR1 and CDR2: LNHDA, SQIVND (reference sequence). In DNA form, the CDR3 reads TGTGCCAGTAGTATTGAGGCCCAAACCACTAGCGGGAGGCAATACGAGCAGTACTTC. The encoded protein is CASSIEAQTTSGRQYEQYF.

The V and J genes are TRBV10-1 and TRBJ2-3; no clear D. V was trimmed by 4 bases and J by 0 bases, leaving 14 bases between them. The CDR3 runs to 16 residues. The V gene's germline CDR1 is WNHNN and CDR2 SYGVQD (reference sequence). In nucleotides, the CDR3 is TGCGCCAGCAGTGGAAAGGAACCTCATAGCACAGATACGCAGTATTTT. Amino acids: CASSGKEPHSTDTQYF.